This record looks at one T cell receptor (beta chain) sequence and its context. Its antigen is as yet unknown. These data belong to a study of OX40 agonist ivuxolimab in advanced cancers. Study overall: The patients got ivuxolimab, which is an agonistic anti-OX40 (CD134) antibody. Partial responses were achieved by three patients, one with hepatocellular carcinoma and two with cutaneous melanoma. Broader study findings: At 0.1 to 3.0 mg/kg, CD4+ and CD8+ blood T cells expanded clonally by week 6.

Data came from immunoSEQ multiplex PCR; TCRdb stores just in-frame clones and leaves some out. The repertoire holds around 55,000 clones, with approximately 83% as singletons. Trimming cost V 5 bases and J 2 bases; bases outside gene matches: 11. From germline, CDR1 is SGHRS and CDR2 YFSETQ. The CDR3 sequence is 16 residues long. The sequencing used CD4+ or CD8+ T cells sorted from blood, collected in a trial of the OX40 agonist ivuxolimab. This chain joins TRBV5-1 and TRBJ2-7; TRBD1 aligns across 9 bases. The TCR was taken from an adult with an advanced solid tumor such as melanoma, head and neck, liver or kidney cancer. The DNA of the CDR3 is TGCGCCAGCAGAGGCGACCGGGACAGGGCTACCTACGAGCAGTACTTC. Translating gives CASRGDRDRATYEQYF.